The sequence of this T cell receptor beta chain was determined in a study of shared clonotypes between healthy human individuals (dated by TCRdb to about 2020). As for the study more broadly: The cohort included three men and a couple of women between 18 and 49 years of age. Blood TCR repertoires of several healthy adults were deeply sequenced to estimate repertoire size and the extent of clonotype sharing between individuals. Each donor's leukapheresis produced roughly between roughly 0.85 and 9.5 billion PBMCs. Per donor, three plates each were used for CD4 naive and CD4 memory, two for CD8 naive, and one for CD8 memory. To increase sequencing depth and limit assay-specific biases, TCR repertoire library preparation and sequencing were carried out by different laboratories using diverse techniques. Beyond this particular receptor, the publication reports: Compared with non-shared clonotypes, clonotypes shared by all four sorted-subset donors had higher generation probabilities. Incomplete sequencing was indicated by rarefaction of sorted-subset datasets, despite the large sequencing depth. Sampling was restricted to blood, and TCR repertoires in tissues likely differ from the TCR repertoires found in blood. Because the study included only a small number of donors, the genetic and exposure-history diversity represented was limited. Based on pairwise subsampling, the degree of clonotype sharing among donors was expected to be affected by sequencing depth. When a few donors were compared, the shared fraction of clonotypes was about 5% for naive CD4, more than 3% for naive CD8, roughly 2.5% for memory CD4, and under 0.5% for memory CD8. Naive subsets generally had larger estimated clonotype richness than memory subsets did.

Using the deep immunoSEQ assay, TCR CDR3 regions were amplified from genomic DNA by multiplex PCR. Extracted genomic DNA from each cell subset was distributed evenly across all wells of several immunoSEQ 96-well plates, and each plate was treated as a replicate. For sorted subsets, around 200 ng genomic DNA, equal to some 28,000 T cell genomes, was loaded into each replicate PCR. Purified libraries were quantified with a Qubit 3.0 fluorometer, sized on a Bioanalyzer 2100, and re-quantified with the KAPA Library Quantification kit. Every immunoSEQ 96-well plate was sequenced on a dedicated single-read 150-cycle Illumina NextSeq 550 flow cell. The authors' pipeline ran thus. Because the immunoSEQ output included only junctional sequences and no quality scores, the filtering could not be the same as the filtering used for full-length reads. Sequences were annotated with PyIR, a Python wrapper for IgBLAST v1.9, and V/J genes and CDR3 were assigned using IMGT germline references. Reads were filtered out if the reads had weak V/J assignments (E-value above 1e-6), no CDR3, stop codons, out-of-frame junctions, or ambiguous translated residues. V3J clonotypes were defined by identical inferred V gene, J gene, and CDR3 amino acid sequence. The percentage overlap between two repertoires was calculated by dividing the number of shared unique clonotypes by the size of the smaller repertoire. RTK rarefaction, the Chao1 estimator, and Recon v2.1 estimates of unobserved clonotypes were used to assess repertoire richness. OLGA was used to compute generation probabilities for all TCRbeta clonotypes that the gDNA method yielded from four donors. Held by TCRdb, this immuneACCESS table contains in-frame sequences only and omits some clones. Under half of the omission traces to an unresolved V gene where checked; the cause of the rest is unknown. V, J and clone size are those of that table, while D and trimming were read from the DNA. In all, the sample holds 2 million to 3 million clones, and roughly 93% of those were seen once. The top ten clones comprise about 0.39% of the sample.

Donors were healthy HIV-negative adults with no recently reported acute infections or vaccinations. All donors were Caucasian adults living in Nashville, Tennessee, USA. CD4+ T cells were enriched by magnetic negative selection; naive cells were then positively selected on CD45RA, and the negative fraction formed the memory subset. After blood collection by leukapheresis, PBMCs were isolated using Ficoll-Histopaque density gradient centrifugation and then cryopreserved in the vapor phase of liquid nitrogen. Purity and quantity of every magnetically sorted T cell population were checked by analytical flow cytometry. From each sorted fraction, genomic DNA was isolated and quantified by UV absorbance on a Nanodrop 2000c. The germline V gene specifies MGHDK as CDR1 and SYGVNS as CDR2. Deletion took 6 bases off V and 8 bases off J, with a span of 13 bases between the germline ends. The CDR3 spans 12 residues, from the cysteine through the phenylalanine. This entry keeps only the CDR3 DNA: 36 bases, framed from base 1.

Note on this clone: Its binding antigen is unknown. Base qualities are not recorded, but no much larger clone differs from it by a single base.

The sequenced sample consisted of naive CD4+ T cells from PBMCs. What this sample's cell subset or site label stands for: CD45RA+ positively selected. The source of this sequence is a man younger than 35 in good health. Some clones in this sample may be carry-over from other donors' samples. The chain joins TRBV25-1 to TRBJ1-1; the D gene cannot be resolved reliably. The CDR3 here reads CASRNYIREAFF. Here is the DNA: TGTGCCAGCAGAAATTATATACGAGAAGCTTTCTTT.